Presented here are 20 T cell receptor beta chains from one specimen sequenced in a study of early T cells in non-severe SARS-CoV-2 infection. TCRdb re-called the 5' RACE reads through MiXCR, storing one row per CDR3 protein. In the table there are 25,000 or so distinct CDR3 sequences, 2.9% of which are singletons. The specimen was whole blood. These receptors were collected from an adult who was a healthcare worker with PCR-confirmed SARS-CoV-2 infection or an uninfected control (not recorded which).

This clonotype has a handful of counts. This chain uses TRBV2 with TRBJ2-3; 8 nucleotides match TRBD1. The V gene end was trimmed by 10 bases and the J gene end by 4 bases; junction bases not matched to a gene: 7. The germline V gene encodes CDR1 SNHLY and CDR2 FYNNEI. This CDR3 region has 13 residues. The CDR3 coding sequence is TGTGCCACCCAAGACAGGGGAGCAGATACGCAGTATTTT. This encodes CATQDRGADTQYF. The variable domain in full, completed from reference TRBV2 and TRBJ2-3, reads EPEVTQTPSHQVTQMGQEVILRCVPISNHLYFYWYRQILGQKVEFLVSFYNNEISEKSEIFDDQFSVERPDGSNFTLKIRSTKLEDSAMYFCATQDRGADTQYFGPGTRLTVL.

This clonotype appeared many times. The rearrangement joins TRBV6-4 to TRBJ2-7; the D gene could be TRBD1 or TRBD2 (5 bases each). Germline V CDR1 and CDR2: MRHNA, SNTAGT. This CDR3 contains 16 residues. The V gene lost 6 bases and the J gene lost 2 bases, with 20 bases spanning the gap. The CDR3 sequence: CASSTSPGDPTYEQYV. The CDR3 nucleotides are TGTGCCAGCAGCACTTCTCCCGGGGACCCTACCTACGAGCAGTACGTC.

Ten or more counts support this clonotype. The J gene is TRBJ1-5, the V gene TRBV12-3 or TRBV12-4, with 7 bases matching TRBD1. This CDR3 has 19 residues. V shed 7 bases and J 2 bases; nucleotides not matched to a gene: 20. CDR3 DNA: TGTGCCAGCATGGATGACAGGGATCCCTCGGGTTGGGGCAATCAGCCCCAGCATTTT. Translation gives CASMDDRDPSGWGNQPQHF.

Many counts were recorded for this clonotype. The rearrangement links TRBV6-2 or TRBV6-3 to TRBJ2-3; the D gene is possibly TRBD2 (6 bases). Trimming shortened V by 1 base and J by 10 bases, and 6 bases separated the two germline ends. Germline V lookup: CDR1 MNHEY, CDR2 SVGEGT. This CDR3 is 11 amino acids long. CDR3 protein: CASSYWDSQYF. DNA for the CDR3: TGTGCCAGCAGTTACTGGGACTCGCAGTATTTT.

This clonotype was counted at least ten times. The chain carries TRBV11-2 and TRBJ2-2; tentatively, D is TRBD1 (5 bases). Germline V gene sequence: CDR1 SGHAT, CDR2 FQNNGV. V was cut by 4 bases and J by 2 bases, with 14 bases left in between. CDR3 length: 16 amino acids. The DNA of the CDR3 is TGTGCCAGCAGCTGGCAGGGTTTCACAAACACCGGGGAGCTGTTTTTT. Its protein product is CASSWQGFTNTGELFF.

This clonotype has ten or more counts. The chain employs TRBV29-1 and TRBJ2-5, with a tentative D call TRBD2 (5 bases). The CDR3 extends over 13 amino acids. The germline V gene encodes CDR1 SQVTM and CDR2 ANQGSEA. The V end was cut by 8 bases, the J end by 2 bases, with 15 bases between. The CDR3 nucleotides read TGCAGCTCCCGCCGGGGTCTGCAAGAGACCCAGTACTTC. Translation: CSSRRGLQETQYF.

This clonotype has ten or more counts. The chain employs TRBV18 and TRBJ1-1, with 7 bases lining up with TRBD1. This CDR3 has 16 residues. Germline CDR1 and CDR2: KGHSH and LQKENI. The V gene end was trimmed by 8 bases and the J gene end by 5 bases; junction bases not matched to a gene: 17. The CDR3 region is CASDREGRGKWTEAFF. The CDR3 bases are TGTGCCAGCGACAGGGAAGGAAGAGGGAAATGGACTGAAGCTTTCTTT. Looking up the rest from reference TRBV18 and TRBJ1-1 gives the full variable domain: NAGVMQNPRHLVRRRGQEARLRCSPMKGHSHVYWYRQLPEEGLKFMVYLQKENIIDESGMPKERFSAEFPKEGPSILRIQQVVRGDSAAYFCASDREGRGKWTEAFFGQGTRLTVV.

This clonotype was observed a few times. This rearrangement joins TRBV28 to TRBJ1-2; 8 positions match TRBD1. The CDR3 has 14 amino acids. V gave up 3 bases and J gave up 5 bases; unmatched junction bases: 5. CDR1 is MDHEN and CDR2 is SYDVKM in the germline V gene. CDR3: CASSFPGQVYGYTF. In DNA, the CDR3 is TGTGCCAGCAGTTTTCCGGGACAGGTTTATGGCTACACCTTC.

The rearrangement joins TRBV7-9 to TRBJ1-2, with 9 bases lining up with TRBD1. With 1 base clipped from V and 2 bases from J, the junction kept 5 bases outside the gene matches. The CDR3 is 16 residues long. Per germline, CDR1 SEHNR and CDR2 FQNEAQ (reference sequence). CDR3 nucleotides: TGTGCCAGCAGCTTAGGAGGGACAGGGCGAAACTATGGCTACACCTTC. Amino acids: CASSLGGTGRNYGYTF.

This clonotype was detected only a few times. The gene calls are TRBV2 and TRBJ1-3; no firm D call. The CDR3 runs 14 residues. Trimming shortened V by 8 bases and J by 0 bases, and 11 bases separated the two germline ends. Per the germline V gene, CDR1 is SNHLY and CDR2 is FYNNEI. The CDR3 protein is CASLDGSSGNTIYF. In nucleotides, the CDR3 is TGTGCCAGCTTAGACGGGAGCTCTGGAAACACCATATATTTT.

This clonotype has ten or more counts. The chain combines TRBV7-9 with TRBJ2-6, with D hard to call. CDR3 length equals 13 residues. Germline V CDR1 and CDR2: SEHNR, FQNEAQ (reference sequence). CDR3 bases: TGTGTTTCCTTACGCTCTGGGGCCAACGTCCTGACTTTC. As protein: CVSLRSGANVLTF.

This clonotype was seen once. Compared with germline, one end of the junction differs, possibly owing to a read error. This chain connects TRBV11-2 to TRBJ2-3, with 8 bases fitting TRBD2. Germline V gene lookup returns CDR1 SGHAT and CDR2 FQNNGV. CDR3 length: 11 residues. CDR3 sequence (DNA): TGTGCCAGCACGGCGGGGGGTCCCTCGCCTTTT. Translation: CASTAGGPSPF.

This clonotype ranks as medium-sized (0.01 to 0.1%). One end of the junction varies from germline; a read error may be responsible. The rearrangement uses TRBV5-8 and TRBJ2-3; tentative D call: TRBD2 (5 bases). CDR3 length: 14 amino acids. The V gene's germline CDR1 is SGHTS and CDR2 YDEGEE. The CDR3 nucleotides are TGTACCAGCAGAGGAGGTCAAACGGGAAATACGCAGTATTTT. It codes for CTSRGGQTGNTQYF.

Many counts were recorded for this clonotype. The V and J genes are TRBV6-6 and TRBJ2-7; 8 positions agree with TRBD1. CDR1 MNHNY and CDR2 SVGAGI come from the germline V gene (reference sequence). V gave up 5 bases and J gave up 7 bases; unmatched junction bases: 10. The CDR3 is 14 residues long. In nucleotides, the CDR3 is TGTGCCAGCAGTACTGGACAGGGAATCGGGGAGCAGTACGTC. It translates to CASSTGQGIGEQYV.

This clonotype has at least ten counts. J is TRBJ1-1 and V is TRBV24-1; D gene uncertain. The CDR3 spans 15 residues. Germline assignment: CDR1 KGHDR and CDR2 SFDVKD. V was pared by 6 bases and J by 6 bases, with 19 bases between. The CDR3, as DNA: TGTGCCACCAGTCCCAGCACGGGATTGGGAGCTGAAGCTTTCTTT. Amino acid sequence: CATSPSTGLGAEAFF.

Many counts were recorded for this clonotype. The chain employs TRBV28 and TRBJ2-7, with no clear D. The germline CDR1 and CDR2 sequences are MDHEN and SYDVKM. Trimming took 5 bases from V and 7 from J, leaving 15 bases between them. The CDR3 is 13 residues long. The CDR3 loop is CASSRPRAWEQYV. DNA of the CDR3: TGTGCCAGCAGTAGGCCTAGGGCGTGGGAGCAGTACGTC.

This clonotype was found many times. The chain employs TRBV20-1 and TRBJ2-1; 7 bases fit TRBD2. The CDR3 covers 14 residues. In germline, CDR1 is DFQATT, CDR2 SNEGSKA (reference sequence). V lost 6 bases to trimming and J lost 2 bases; unmatched junction nucleotides: 7. The CDR3 is CSAMVGGTYNEQFF. CDR3 nucleotide sequence: TGCAGTGCCATGGTGGGGGGGACCTACAATGAGCAGTTCTTC.

A few counts support this clonotype. The rearrangement links TRBV24-1 to TRBJ2-1; 12 bases align to TRBD2. V shed 3 bases, J shed 7 bases, and the junction held 12 bases outside the gene matches. This CDR3 is 18 amino acids long. Germline-derived CDR1 and CDR2 are KGHDR and SFDVKD. The CDR3 spells CATSDPSGGALFGNEQFF. The CDR3 DNA reads as TGTGCCACCAGTGATCCTAGCGGGGGGGCCCTTTTTGGGAATGAGCAGTTCTTC.

This clonotype was seen at least ten times. CDR3 sequence (DNA): TGTGCCAGCAACGGGGGGCGACTCGCGAACACCGGGGAGCTGTTTTTT. This codes for CASNGGRLANTGELFF. The chain uses TRBV6-1 and TRBJ2-2; D possibly corresponds to TRBD2 (7 bases). Germline V lookup: CDR1 MNHNS, CDR2 SASEGT. V dropped 7 bases and J dropped 0 bases, with 15 bases sitting between them. CDR3 size: 16 residues.

This chain links TRBV2 with TRBJ2-2, with D perhaps TRBD2 (5 bases). The V and J ends lost 2 bases and 8 bases respectively, with 24 bases between them. Per germline, CDR1 SNHLY and CDR2 FYNNEI. The CDR3 totals 18 residues. CDR3 sequence reads: CASSELSGSAGGVGELFF. CDR3 in DNA: TGTGCCAGCAGTGAACTATCGGGATCGGCGGGCGGAGTAGGGGAGCTGTTTTTT. Full variable domain (outside the CDR3, taken from reference TRBV2 and TRBJ2-2): EPEVTQTPSHQVTQMGQEVILRCVPISNHLYFYWYRQILGQKVEFLVSFYNNEISEKSEIFDDQFSVERPDGSNFTLKIRSTKLEDSAMYFCASSELSGSAGGVGELFFGEGSRLTVL.